The rows below give T cell receptor beta chains drawn from one sample of a study of CD8 T cells in ankylosing spondylitis. From the 5' RACE reads, TCRdb called clonotypes with MiXCR, one entry per CDR3 protein. The table shows 500,000 or so distinct CDR3 sequences, with 5.3% occurring only once. Specimen: blood, either unsorted or a sorted T cell fraction (not recorded which). The origin of the receptors is a male donor with ankylosing spondylitis. CDR3s include the opening cysteine and the closing phenylalanine or tryptophan. D genes are given only for firm matches. Part of the rows lack a size; the others show once, few, many or a class for expanded clones.

J gene,V gene,clone size,D gene,CDR3 DNA,CDR3 protein
TRBJ2-2,TRBV6-5,many,-,TGTGCCAGCAGTTACCCGTCGGCTCCCGGGGAGCTGTTTTTT,CASSYPSAPGELFF
TRBJ2-2,TRBV5-6,many,-,TGTGCCAGCAGCTTGACTTGGTCGGACACCGGGGAGCTGTTTTTT,CASSLTWSDTGELFF
TRBJ1-3,TRBV7-7,many,-,TGTGCTAGCAGCCCCGACATAACTGGAAACACCATATATTTT,CASSPDITGNTIYF
TRBJ2-7,TRBV4-2,-,-,TGTGCCAGCAGCCAAGAGTCGGCAGGGACCTACGAGCAGTACTTC,CASSQESAGTYEQYF
TRBJ2-1,TRBV29-1,many,-,TGCAGCGTTGATTGGGGGGACAATGAGCAGTTCTTC,CSVDWGDNEQFF
TRBJ1-6,TRBV7-2,many,-,TGTGCCAGCAGCTTAGTAGTAGGGGCAAATTCACCCCTCCACTTT,CASSLVVGANSPLHF
TRBJ1-1,TRBV12-3/TRBV12-4,many,-,TGTGCCAGCAGTTTTCTTATCGCCTCAGATATTGAAGCTTTCTTT,CASSFLIASDIEAFF
TRBJ2-7,TRBV29-1,many,-,TGCAGCGTTGAAACCCTGGGCTACGAGCAGTACTTC,CSVETLGYEQYF
TRBJ2-1,TRBV5-1,many,TRBD2,TGCGCCAGCAGCGCCGGGACTAGCGGCTCCTACAATGAGCAGTTCTTC,CASSAGTSGSYNEQFF
TRBJ1-1,TRBV6-1,many,-,TGTGCCAGCAGACCCGGCCCGGGGGCCGAAGCTTTCTTT,CASRPGPGAEAFF
TRBJ2-5,TRBV7-9,many,-,TGTGCCAGCAGCTTATCCCTCGGACTGGACTCCCAAGAGACCCAGTACTTC,CASSLSLGLDSQETQYF
TRBJ1-5,TRBV5-1,-,-,TGCGCCAGCAGCCCATCCAGGGGCCAGCCCCAGCATTTT,CASSPSRGQPQHF
TRBJ2-7,TRBV15,few,-,TGTGCCACCAGCCGGAGGGGATACGAGCAGTACTTC,CATSRRGYEQYF
TRBJ2-1,TRBV7-9,many,TRBD1,TGTGCCAGCAGCTCAATCGCAGGACAGGGCGCATTTGGTGAGCAGTTCTTC,CASSSIAGQGAFGEQFF
TRBJ1-4,TRBV7-9,many,TRBD1,TGTGCCAGCAGACCCCGGGACAGGGGAGAAAAACTGTTTTTT,CASRPRDRGEKLFF
TRBJ2-3,TRBV10-3,-,TRBD2,TGTGCCATCGGGGGCGGGAGGGCCGGGGATACGCAGTATTTT,CAIGGGRAGDTQYF
TRBJ2-1,TRBV15,many,-,TGTGCCACCAGCAGAGATGGAGGGGGCTCCTACAATGAGCAGTTCTTC,CATSRDGGGSYNEQFF
TRBJ1-6,TRBV4-3,many,-,TGCGCCAGCAGCCAAGACTCCGTTCCTACGGGCTCCTATAATTCACCCCTCCACTTT,CASSQDSVPTGSYNSPLHF
TRBJ2-5,TRBV7-6,-,-,TGTGCCAGCACCTTGGGGCAGACTCAAGAGACCCAGTACTTC,CASTLGQTQETQYF
TRBJ2-7,TRBV18,many,TRBD1,TGTGCCAGCTCACAACCGGGACAGCCCTACGAGCAGTACTTC,CASSQPGQPYEQYF
TRBJ2-5,TRBV4-3,many,-,TGCGCCAGCAGCCAAGACTTCGGTAAAGAGACCCAGTACTTC,CASSQDFGKETQYF
TRBJ1-1,TRBV28,few,-,TGTGCCGTTGGGCGGGGGACGAGAACTGAAGCTTTCTTT,CAVGRGTRTEAFF
TRBJ2-1,TRBV18,many,-,TGTGCCAGCTCACCGGGGGTCTACAATGAGCAGTTCTTC,CASSPGVYNEQFF
TRBJ2-7,TRBV7-2,few,-,TGTGCCAGCAGCTTAGCTCCGGGGGAAGCCTACGAGCAGTACTTC,CASSLAPGEAYEQYF
TRBJ2-1,TRBV7-2,-,-,TGTGCCAGCAGCTTAGCGCGTAGCTTAGATGAGCAGTTCTTC,CASSLARSLDEQFF
TRBJ1-4,TRBV20-1,many,-,TGCAGTGCTAGTGCCTGGTGGAATGAAAAACTGTTTTTT,CSASAWWNEKLFF
TRBJ2-7,TRBV4-3,few,-,TGCGCCAGCAGCCAAGAGACGGGAACCTACGAGCAGTACTTC,CASSQETGTYEQYF
TRBJ2-7,TRBV7-9,many,TRBD2,TGTGCCAGCAGCTCGGGACTAGCTTATAACTACGAGCAGTACTTC,CASSSGLAYNYEQYF
TRBJ2-1,TRBV6-2/TRBV6-3,-,TRBD2,TGTGCCAGCAGTTTGACTAGCGGGAGGGCCGGTGAGCAGTTCTTC,CASSLTSGRAGEQFF
TRBJ2-7,TRBV12-3/TRBV12-4,-,-,TGTGCCAGCAGTTTTGGGCCGTCAGCCACTTACGAGCAGTACTTC,CASSFGPSATYEQYF
TRBJ1-5,TRBV5-8,many,-,TGTGCCAGCAGCTTGTTGGGGAAGAGCAATCAGCCCCAGCATTTT,CASSLLGKSNQPQHF
TRBJ2-7,TRBV5-6,few,-,TGTGCCAGCAGCTTGGCCCCAATCCCCGGGACTTCGCAGTACTTC,CASSLAPIPGTSQYF